This T cell receptor beta chain originates from a study of control samples from healthy donors and cancer patients. TCRdb keeps only in-frame clones here, not all; method: immunoSEQ multiplex PCR. The sample holds about 220,000 clones; 85% to 95% are singletons and the top ten take approximately 1.5%. Trimming left V 4 bases short and J 7 bases short, with 14 bases between. CDR3 length: 14 residues. Per germline, CDR1 SNHLY and CDR2 FYNNEI. Sequences were obtained from blood. This sequence originates from a man aged 50-59 years in good health. This chain uses TRBV2 with TRBJ2-1; D is possibly TRBD1 (6 bases). The CDR3 region is CASSGQATGNEQFF. CDR3 sequence (DNA): TGTGCCAGCAGTGGACAGGCTACAGGTAATGAGCAGTTCTTC.